This entry lists 24 T cell receptor beta chains sequenced from one sample in a study of OX40 agonist ivuxolimab in advanced cancers. Repertoires were generated with immunoSEQ multiplex PCR, while TCRdb's copy carries only in-frame clones and drops some. The sample shows about 49,000 clones, about 85% of them seen only once. Material: CD4+ or CD8+ T cells sorted from blood, obtained in a trial of the OX40 agonist ivuxolimab. These TCRs come from an adult with an advanced solid tumor such as melanoma, head and neck, liver or kidney cancer.

This clone turned up a few times. The chain carries TRBV19 and TRBJ1-5; 7 nucleotides match TRBD1. The CDR3 runs 13 residues. Germline trimming cut 10 bases from V and 4 bases from J; bases unmatched to any gene: 7. Germline CDR1 is LNHDA and CDR2 is SQIVND (reference sequence). CDR3 region: CATWGQINQPQHF. CDR3 sequence (DNA): TGTGCCACTTGGGGACAGATTAATCAGCCCCAGCATTTT.

The chain uses TRBV9 and TRBJ2-5; 9 bases match TRBD1. This CDR3 spans 15 amino acids. Germline CDR1 and CDR2: SGDLS and YYNGEE. Germline trimming cut 4 bases from V and 7 bases from J; bases unmatched to any gene: 11. This CDR3 is CASSTQDRGFGTQYF. The CDR3 region has the DNA TGTGCCAGCAGCACCCAGGACAGGGGATTCGGGACCCAGTACTTC.

V gene TRBV9 combines with J gene TRBJ1-1; possibly TRBD1 for D (5 bases). This CDR3 has 15 residues. The ends were cut back, 4 bases at V and 0 bases at J, with 13 bases in the middle. Germline V gene sequence: CDR1 SGDLS, CDR2 YYNGEE. Written as DNA, the CDR3 is TGTGCCAGCAGCCCACGGGGGGGGGTGAACACTGAAGCTTTCTTT. Residues: CASSPRGGVNTEAFF. Full variable domain (rest looked up from reference TRBV9 and TRBJ1-1): DSGVTQTPKHLITATGQRVTLRCSPRSGDLSVYWYQQSLDQGLQFLIQYYNGEERAKGNILERFSAQQFPDLHSELNLSSLELGDSALYFCASSPRGGVNTEAFFGQGTRLTVV.

This chain uses TRBV6-5 with TRBJ2-7; D not certain. The CDR3 is 12 residues long. Looked up from germline, CDR1 is MNHEY and CDR2 is SVGAGI. V gave up 6 bases and J gave up 2 bases, with 8 bases separating them. The CDR3 loop reads CASRAGPYEQYF. As DNA, the CDR3 is TGTGCCAGCAGGGCAGGACCCTACGAGCAGTACTTC.

The chain carries TRBV27 and TRBJ2-3, with a tentative D call TRBD1 (6 bases). The CDR3 length is 16 residues. V shed 7 bases and J shed 0 bases, with 17 bases lying between them. Germline lookup yields CDR1 MNHEY and CDR2 SMNVEV (reference sequence). The CDR3 DNA reads TGTGCCAGCACGTCTAATGTAGGGGGAAGCACAGATACGCAGTATTTT. Translated: CASTSNVGGSTDTQYF.

The chain is built from TRBV5-4 and TRBJ2-5; 9 bases are a match to TRBD2. CDR3 length equals 14 residues. Trimming took 5 bases from V and 5 from J; bases not matched to a gene: 7. Germline V gene sequence: CDR1 SGHNT, CDR2 YYREEE (reference sequence). CDR3 loop: CASSIAGGLETQYF. In nucleotides, the CDR3 is TGTGCCAGCAGTATTGCGGGGGGGCTGGAGACCCAGTACTTC. The full variable domain, with the rest looked up from reference TRBV5-4 and TRBJ2-5, is ETGVTQSPTHLIKTRGQQVTLRCSSQSGHNTVSWYQQALGQGPQFIFQYYREEENGRGNFPPRFSGLQFPNYSSELNVNALELDDSALYLCASSIAGGLETQYFGPGTRLLVL.

The chain is built from TRBV11-2 and TRBJ2-4, with 9 nucleotides matching TRBD2. Trimming took 8 bases from V and 0 from J; bases not matched to a gene: 11. Looked up from germline, CDR1 is SGHAT and CDR2 is FQNNGV. This CDR3 region has 17 residues. CDR3 protein: CASGPSSGGIAKNIQYF. The CDR3 DNA is TGTGCCAGCGGCCCTTCCAGCGGGGGGATAGCCAAAAACATTCAGTACTTC.

The V call is TRBV19, the J call TRBJ1-3; D gene unclear. Germline CDR1 LNHDA, CDR2 SQIVND (reference sequence). V lost 3 bases, J lost 0 bases, and 9 bases lay in between. There are 15 residues in the CDR3. The CDR3 sequence: CASSILSLSGNTIYF. The CDR3 DNA reads as TGTGCCAGTAGTATCCTGAGTCTCTCTGGAAACACCATATATTTT. Together with reference TRBV19 and TRBJ1-3, the CDR3 gives the full variable domain: DGGITQSPKYLFRKEGQNVTLSCEQNLNHDAMYWYRQDPGQGLRLIYYSQIVNDFQKGDIAEGYSVSREKKESFPLTVTSAQKNPTAFYLCASSILSLSGNTIYFGEGSWLTVV.

V usage is TRBV9 and J usage is TRBJ2-1; the match to TRBD2 covers 13 bases. The CDR3 totals 14 residues. Losses at the gene ends were 7 bases for V and 4 bases for J; bases not matched to a gene: 2. Per the germline V gene, CDR1 is SGDLS and CDR2 is YYNGEE. CDR3 sequence (DNA): TGTGCCAGCGCGGGACTAGCGGGGTACAATGAGCAGTTCTTC. The encoded protein is CASAGLAGYNEQFF. Using reference TRBV9 and TRBJ2-1 for the parts outside the CDR3, the full variable domain is DSGVTQTPKHLITATGQRVTLRCSPRSGDLSVYWYQQSLDQGLQFLIQYYNGEERAKGNILERFSAQQFPDLHSELNLSSLELGDSALYFCASAGLAGYNEQFFGPGTRLTVL.

The rearrangement joins TRBV10-3 to TRBJ1-2, with TRBD1 matching over 7 bases. Per germline, CDR1 ENHRY and CDR2 SYGVKD. The CDR3 spans 16 residues. The trim removed 6 bases at V and 4 bases at J, leaving 14 bases unmatched. The CDR3 protein is CAIRREQQGNAYGYTF. CDR3 nucleotides: TGTGCCATCAGGAGGGAGCAACAGGGGAACGCCTATGGCTACACCTTC.

The chain carries TRBV5-4 and TRBJ1-1, with D possibly being TRBD1 (6 bases). The CDR3 loop spans 12 amino acids. The germline CDR1 and CDR2 sequences are SGHNT and YYREEE (reference sequence). V lost 0 bases and J lost 6, with 6 bases in between. CDR3 amino acids: CASSLGGPEAFF. DNA for the CDR3: TGTGCCAGCAGCTTGGGGGGGCCTGAAGCTTTCTTT.

This rearrangement joins TRBV7-6 to TRBJ2-5, with 8 bases matching TRBD1. There are 15 residues in the CDR3. Germline CDR1 SGHVS, CDR2 FNYEAQ. Trimming cost V 2 bases and J 3 bases; bases outside gene matches: 5. Here the CDR3 DNA reads TGTGCCAGCAGCTTATATGGGACAGGTGAAGAGACCCAGTACTTC. This translates into CASSLYGTGEETQYF.

CDR3 region: CAWSVRQWRQGPYEQYV. The CDR3 DNA reads as TGTGCCTGGAGTGTACGGCAGTGGAGACAGGGGCCTTACGAGCAGTACGTC. V is TRBV30 and J is TRBJ2-7; 8 positions match TRBD1. The V and J ends lost 0 bases and 4 bases, in that order; junction bases with no gene match: 14. The CDR3 sequence is 17 residues long. The V gene's germline CDR1 is GTSNPN and CDR2 SVGIG (reference sequence).

Worth noting for this clone: Other DNA sequences within the sample encode an identical CDR3. V and J are TRBV9 and TRBJ2-6; D call uncertain. V dropped 4 bases and J dropped 0 bases, with 2 bases sitting between them. CDR1 and CDR2 from the germline V gene are SGDLS and YYNGEE. The CDR3 sequence is 13 residues long. The CDR3 loop is CASSSSGANVLTF. For the CDR3, the DNA is TGTGCCAGCAGCAGCTCTGGGGCCAACGTCCTGACTTTC.

This clone was found once. The chain is built from TRBV4-3 and TRBJ1-1; D remains ambiguous. V was shortened by 4 bases and J by 1 base, with 7 bases between the two germline ends. The CDR3 has 13 amino acids. The V gene's germline CDR1 is LGHNA and CDR2 YSLEER. The CDR3 sequence is CASSLARNTEAFF. The DNA for the CDR3 is TGCGCCAGCAGCCTAGCGAGGAACACTGAAGCTTTCTTT.

The chain recombines TRBV27 with TRBJ1-6; D possibly corresponds to TRBD1 (5 bases). CDR3 length equals 14 residues. V was pared by 3 bases and J by 8 bases, with 11 bases between. Germline loops: CDR1 MNHEY, CDR2 SMNVEV (reference sequence). The CDR3 DNA is TGTGCCAGCAGTTTCGGGACTGAACATTCACCCCTCCACTTT. Residues: CASSFGTEHSPLHF.

The J gene is TRBJ1-1, the V gene TRBV6-6; 7 bases map to TRBD1. The CDR3 is made up of 15 amino acids. The ends lost 7 bases at V and 0 bases at J; junction bases unmatched: 8. Looked up from germline, CDR1 is MNHNY and CDR2 is SVGAGI (reference sequence). CDR3 amino acids: CASTLDRYVNTEAFF. In DNA, the CDR3 is TGTGCCAGCACCTTGGACAGGTATGTGAACACTGAAGCTTTCTTT.

This clone was seen just once. The V gene is TRBV27, the J gene TRBJ1-3; D is possibly TRBD1 (6 bases). Trimming pared 3 bases from V and 4 bases from J, leaving 10 bases between. CDR3 length: 14 amino acids. Germline V gene sequence: CDR1 MNHEY, CDR2 SMNVEV (reference sequence). This chain's CDR3 is CASSLFRGGNTIYF. The CDR3 DNA sequence: TGTGCCAGCAGTTTGTTCAGGGGAGGAAACACCATATATTTT.

The CDR3 sequence: CASSPVEGAYEQYV. The CDR3 region has the DNA TGTGCCAGCAGTCCAGTCGAGGGGGCCTACGAGCAGTACGTC. The chain combines TRBV7-2 with TRBJ2-7, with TRBD1 as a possible D gene (6 bases). V was trimmed by 6 bases and J by 2 bases, leaving 14 bases between them. The length of the CDR3 is 14 residues. The germline V gene encodes CDR1 SGHTA and CDR2 FQGNSA.

J is TRBJ2-5 and V is TRBV4-2; D uncertain. This CDR3 comprises 15 residues. Germline CDR1 reads LGHNA; CDR2 reads YNFKEQ. V lost 0 bases, J lost 2 bases, and 10 bases lay in between. CDR3 sequence reads: CASSQDRAEQETQYF. The DNA of the CDR3 is TGTGCCAGCAGCCAAGATCGGGCAGAACAAGAGACCCAGTACTTC.

This chain links TRBV18 with TRBJ2-7; D might be TRBD1 (6 bases). Trimming cost V 2 bases and J 8 bases, with 22 bases left between them. CDR1 is KGHSH, CDR2 LQKENI, per germline. The CDR3 is 16 amino acids. The CDR3 is CASSPAGTLFECQQYF. In nucleotides, the CDR3 is TGTGCCAGCTCACCAGCCGGGACACTATTTGAATGCCAGCAGTACTTC.

V gene TRBV7-9 combines with J gene TRBJ2-7; either TRBD1 or TRBD2 may supply D (5 bases each). The CDR3 has 13 residues. Germline V gene lookup returns CDR1 SEHNR and CDR2 FQNEAQ (reference sequence). V dropped 6 bases and J dropped 7 bases, with 16 bases sitting between them. The CDR3 loop reads CASSSGTGWEQYF. DNA for the CDR3: TGTGCCAGCAGTTCAGGGACCGGTTGGGAGCAGTACTTC.

The chain employs TRBV6-5 and TRBJ1-2; D gene unclear. The length of the CDR3 is 13 residues. Between the trimmed V and J ends, which lost 0 bases and 8 bases, there was a span of 10 bases. Looked up from germline, CDR1 is MNHEY and CDR2 is SVGAGI. CDR3 DNA sequence: TGTGCCAGCAGTTACTCGAAGGGTAACGGCTACACCTTC. This gives the protein CASSYSKGNGYTF.

The rearrangement joins TRBV27 to TRBJ1-5; D unclear. Trimming removed 8 bases from V and 3 bases from J, with 11 bases in between. Per the germline V gene, CDR1 is MNHEY and CDR2 is SMNVEV (reference sequence). This CDR3 has 13 residues. CDR3 nucleotides: TGTGCCAGCGGCCCGGGCCCCAATCAGCCCCAGCATTTT. Protein: CASGPGPNQPQHF.